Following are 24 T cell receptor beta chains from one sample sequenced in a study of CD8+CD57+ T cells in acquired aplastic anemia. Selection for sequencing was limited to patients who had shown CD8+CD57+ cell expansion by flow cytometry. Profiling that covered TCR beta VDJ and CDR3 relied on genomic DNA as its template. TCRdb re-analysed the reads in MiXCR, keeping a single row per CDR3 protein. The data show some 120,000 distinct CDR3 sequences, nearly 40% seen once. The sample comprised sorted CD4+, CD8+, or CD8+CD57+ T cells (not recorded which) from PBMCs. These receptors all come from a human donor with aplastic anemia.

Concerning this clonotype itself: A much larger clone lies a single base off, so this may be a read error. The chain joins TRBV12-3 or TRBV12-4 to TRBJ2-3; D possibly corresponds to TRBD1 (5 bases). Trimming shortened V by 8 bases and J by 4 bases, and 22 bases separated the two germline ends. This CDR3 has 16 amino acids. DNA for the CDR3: TGTGCCAGCGGTCCCTCGGCCTCAAGGGGTGCAGATACGCAGTATTTT. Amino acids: CASGPSASRGADTQYF.

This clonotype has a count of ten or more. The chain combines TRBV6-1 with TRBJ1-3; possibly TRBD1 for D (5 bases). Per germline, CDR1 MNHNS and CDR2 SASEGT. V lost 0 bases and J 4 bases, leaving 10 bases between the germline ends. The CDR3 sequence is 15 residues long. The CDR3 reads CASSEAGGTGNTIYF. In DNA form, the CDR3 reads TGTGCCAGCAGTGAAGCCGGGGGGACCGGAAACACCATATATTTT.

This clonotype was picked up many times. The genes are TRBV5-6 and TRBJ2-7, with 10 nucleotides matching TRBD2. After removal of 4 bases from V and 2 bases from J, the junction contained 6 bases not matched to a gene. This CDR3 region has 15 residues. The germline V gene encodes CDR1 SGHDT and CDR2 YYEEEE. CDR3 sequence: CASSPLAGGPYEQYF. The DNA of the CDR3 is TGTGCCAGCAGCCCTTTAGCGGGGGGCCCCTACGAGCAGTACTTC.

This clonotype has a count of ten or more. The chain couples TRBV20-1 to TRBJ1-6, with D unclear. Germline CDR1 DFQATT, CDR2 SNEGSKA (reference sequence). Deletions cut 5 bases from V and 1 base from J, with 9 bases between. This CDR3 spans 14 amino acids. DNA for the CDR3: TGCAGTGCTGCGGACCGGTCCTATAATTCACCCCTCCACTTT. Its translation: CSAADRSYNSPLHF.

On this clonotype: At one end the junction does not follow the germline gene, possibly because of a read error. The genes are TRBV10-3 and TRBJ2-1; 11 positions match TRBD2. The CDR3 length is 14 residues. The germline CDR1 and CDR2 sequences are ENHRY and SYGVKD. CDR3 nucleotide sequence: TGTGCCATCAGACTGACTAGCGGGGCCTCAGAGCGGTTCTTC. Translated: CAIRLTSGASERFF.

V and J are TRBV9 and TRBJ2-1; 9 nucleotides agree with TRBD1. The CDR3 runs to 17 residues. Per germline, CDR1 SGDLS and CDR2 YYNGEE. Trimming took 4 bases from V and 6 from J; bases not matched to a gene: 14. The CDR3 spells CASSLMTGQGPLNEQFF. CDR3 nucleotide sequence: TGTGCCAGCAGCTTAATGACGGGACAGGGACCTCTCAATGAGCAGTTCTTC.

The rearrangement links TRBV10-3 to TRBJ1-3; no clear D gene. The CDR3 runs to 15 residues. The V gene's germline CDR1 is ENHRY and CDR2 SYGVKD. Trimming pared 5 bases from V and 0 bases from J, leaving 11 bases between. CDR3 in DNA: TGTGCCATCAGTATTAGAGTATTCTCTGGAAACACCATATATTTT. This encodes CAISIRVFSGNTIYF.

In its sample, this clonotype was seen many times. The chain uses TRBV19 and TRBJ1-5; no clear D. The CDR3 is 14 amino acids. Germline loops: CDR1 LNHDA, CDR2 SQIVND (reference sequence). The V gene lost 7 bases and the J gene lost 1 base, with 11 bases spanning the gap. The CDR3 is CASTRGGSNQPQHF. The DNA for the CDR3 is TGTGCCAGTACCCGAGGAGGGAGCAATCAGCCCCAGCATTTT.

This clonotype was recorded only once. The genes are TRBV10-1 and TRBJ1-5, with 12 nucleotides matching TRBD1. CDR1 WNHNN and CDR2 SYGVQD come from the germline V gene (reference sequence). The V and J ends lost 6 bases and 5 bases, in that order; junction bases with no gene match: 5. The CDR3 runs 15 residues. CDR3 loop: CASSPGTGGDQPQHF. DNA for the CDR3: TGCGCCAGCAGCCCCGGGACAGGGGGCGATCAGCCCCAGCATTTT.

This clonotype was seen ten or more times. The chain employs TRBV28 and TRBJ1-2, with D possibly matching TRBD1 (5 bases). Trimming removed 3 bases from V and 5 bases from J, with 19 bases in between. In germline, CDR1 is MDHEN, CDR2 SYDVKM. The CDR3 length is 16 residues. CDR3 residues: CASSFPRRGRAYGYTF. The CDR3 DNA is TGTGCCAGCAGTTTTCCCCGTCGCGGCAGGGCGTATGGCTACACCTTC.

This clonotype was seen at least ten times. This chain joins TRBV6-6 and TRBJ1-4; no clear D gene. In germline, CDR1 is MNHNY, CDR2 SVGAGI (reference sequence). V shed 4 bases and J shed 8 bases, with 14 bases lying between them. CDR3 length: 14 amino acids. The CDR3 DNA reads TGTGCCAGCAGTTTCGGACTGGGCGTAGAAAAACTGTTTTTT. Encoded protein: CASSFGLGVEKLFF.

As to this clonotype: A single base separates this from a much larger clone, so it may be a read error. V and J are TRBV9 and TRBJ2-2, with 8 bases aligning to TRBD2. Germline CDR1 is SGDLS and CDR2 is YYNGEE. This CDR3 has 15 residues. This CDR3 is CASSVGPPPAGELLF. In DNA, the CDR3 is TGTGCCAGCAGCGTAGGGCCACCCCCAGCGGGGGAGCTGCTTTTT.

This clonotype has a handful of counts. Here the CDR3 reads CATSDEGQGRGTQYF. The CDR3, as DNA: TGTGCCACCAGTGACGAGGGACAGGGTAGAGGGACCCAGTACTTC. The genes are TRBV24-1 and TRBJ2-5, with 9 bases matching TRBD1. V shed 4 bases, J shed 7 bases, and the junction held 9 bases outside the gene matches. Per germline, CDR1 KGHDR and CDR2 SFDVKD. The CDR3 has 15 residues.

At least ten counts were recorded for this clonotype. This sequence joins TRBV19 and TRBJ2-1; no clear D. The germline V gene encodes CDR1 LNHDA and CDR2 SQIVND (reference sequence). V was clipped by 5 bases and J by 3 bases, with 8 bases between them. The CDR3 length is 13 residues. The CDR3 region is CASSSAIYNEQFF. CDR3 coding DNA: TGTGCCAGTAGTTCAGCCATCTACAATGAGCAGTTCTTC.

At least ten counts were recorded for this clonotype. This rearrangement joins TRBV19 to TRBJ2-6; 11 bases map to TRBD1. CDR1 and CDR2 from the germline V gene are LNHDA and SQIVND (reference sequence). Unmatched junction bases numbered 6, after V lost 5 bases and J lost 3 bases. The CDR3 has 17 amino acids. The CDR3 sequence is CASSSWTGGNGANVLTF. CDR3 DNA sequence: TGTGCCAGTAGTTCTTGGACAGGGGGCAATGGGGCCAACGTCCTGACTTTC.

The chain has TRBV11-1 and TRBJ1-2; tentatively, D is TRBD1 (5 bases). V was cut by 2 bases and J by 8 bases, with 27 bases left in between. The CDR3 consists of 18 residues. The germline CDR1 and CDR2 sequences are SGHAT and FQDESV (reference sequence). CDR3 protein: CASSLIGRGASERSGYTF. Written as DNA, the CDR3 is TGTGCCAGCAGCTTAATAGGGCGAGGGGCGTCAGAAAGGTCGGGCTACACCTTC. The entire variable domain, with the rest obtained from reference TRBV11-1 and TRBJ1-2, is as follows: EAEVAQSPRYKITEKSQAVAFWCDPISGHATLYWYRQILGQGPELLVQFQDESVVDDSQLPKDRFSAERLKGVDSTLKIQPAELGDSAMYLCASSLIGRGASERSGYTFGSGTRLTVV.

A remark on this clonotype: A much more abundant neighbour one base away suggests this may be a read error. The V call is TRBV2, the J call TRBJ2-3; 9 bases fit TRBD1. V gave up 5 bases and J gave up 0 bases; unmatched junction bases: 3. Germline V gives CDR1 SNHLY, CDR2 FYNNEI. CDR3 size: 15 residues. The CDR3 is CASSFGTGSTDTQYF. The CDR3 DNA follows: TGTGCCAGCAGTTTCGGGACAGGGAGCACAGATACGCAGTATTTT.

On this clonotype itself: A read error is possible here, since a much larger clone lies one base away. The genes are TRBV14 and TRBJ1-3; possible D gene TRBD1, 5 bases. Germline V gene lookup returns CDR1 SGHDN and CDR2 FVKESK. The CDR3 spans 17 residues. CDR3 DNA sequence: TGTGCCAGCGGCCAAGATCTAGTAGGGACTGCTGGAAACACCATATATTTT. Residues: CASGQDLVGTAGNTIYF.

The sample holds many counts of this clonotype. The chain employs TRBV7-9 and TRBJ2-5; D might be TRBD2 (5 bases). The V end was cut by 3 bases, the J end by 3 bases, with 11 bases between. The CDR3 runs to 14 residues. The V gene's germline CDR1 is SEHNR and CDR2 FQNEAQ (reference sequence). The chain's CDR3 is CASSFLYGKETQYF. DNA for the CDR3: TGTGCCAGCAGCTTTCTGTACGGGAAAGAGACCCAGTACTTC.

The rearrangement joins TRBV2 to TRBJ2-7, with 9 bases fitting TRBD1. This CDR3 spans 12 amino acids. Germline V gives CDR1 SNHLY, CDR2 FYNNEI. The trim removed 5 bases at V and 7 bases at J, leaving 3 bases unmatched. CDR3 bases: TGTGCCAGCAGTTACGGGACAGGGGAGCAGTACGTC. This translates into CASSYGTGEQYV.

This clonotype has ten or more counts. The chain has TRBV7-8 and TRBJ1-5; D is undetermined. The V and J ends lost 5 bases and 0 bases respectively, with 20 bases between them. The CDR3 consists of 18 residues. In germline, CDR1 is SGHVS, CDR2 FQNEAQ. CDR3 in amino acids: CASSPSLGGTYSNQPQHF. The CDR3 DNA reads TGTGCCAGCAGCCCGAGCTTGGGTGGAACGTATAGCAATCAGCCCCAGCATTTT. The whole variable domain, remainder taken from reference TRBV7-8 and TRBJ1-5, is GAGVSQSPRYKVAKRGQDVALRCDPISGHVSLFWYQQALGQGPEFLTYFQNEAQLDKSGLPSDRFFAERPEGSVSTLKIQRTQQEDSAVYLCASSPSLGGTYSNQPQHFGDGTRLSIL.

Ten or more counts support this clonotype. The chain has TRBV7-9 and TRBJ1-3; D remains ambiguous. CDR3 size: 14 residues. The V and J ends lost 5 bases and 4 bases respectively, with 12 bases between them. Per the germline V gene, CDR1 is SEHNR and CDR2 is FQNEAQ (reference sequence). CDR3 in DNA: TGTGCCAGCAGCCTCCCGGGGTACGGAAACACCATATATTTT. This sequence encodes CASSLPGYGNTIYF.

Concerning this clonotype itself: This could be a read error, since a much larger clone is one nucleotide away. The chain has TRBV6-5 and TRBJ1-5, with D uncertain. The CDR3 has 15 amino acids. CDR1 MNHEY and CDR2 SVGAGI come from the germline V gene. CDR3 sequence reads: CASSYIPAGNQPRHF. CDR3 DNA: TGTGCCAGCAGTTATATACCGGCGGGGAATCAGCCCCGGCATTTT.

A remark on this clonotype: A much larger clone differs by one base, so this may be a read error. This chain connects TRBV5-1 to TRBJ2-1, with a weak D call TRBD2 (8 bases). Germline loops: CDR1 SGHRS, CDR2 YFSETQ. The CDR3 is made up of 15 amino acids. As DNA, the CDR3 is TGCGCCAGCAGCCCAGCGGGGGACAGCTACAGTGAGCAGTTCTTC. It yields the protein CASSPAGDSYSEQFF. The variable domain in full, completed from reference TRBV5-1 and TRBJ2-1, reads KAGVTQTPRYLIKTRGQQVTLSCSPISGHRSVSWYQQTPGQGLQFLFEYFSETQRNKGNFPGRFSGRQFSNSRSEMNVSTLELGDSALYLCASSPAGDSYSEQFFGPGTRLTVL.